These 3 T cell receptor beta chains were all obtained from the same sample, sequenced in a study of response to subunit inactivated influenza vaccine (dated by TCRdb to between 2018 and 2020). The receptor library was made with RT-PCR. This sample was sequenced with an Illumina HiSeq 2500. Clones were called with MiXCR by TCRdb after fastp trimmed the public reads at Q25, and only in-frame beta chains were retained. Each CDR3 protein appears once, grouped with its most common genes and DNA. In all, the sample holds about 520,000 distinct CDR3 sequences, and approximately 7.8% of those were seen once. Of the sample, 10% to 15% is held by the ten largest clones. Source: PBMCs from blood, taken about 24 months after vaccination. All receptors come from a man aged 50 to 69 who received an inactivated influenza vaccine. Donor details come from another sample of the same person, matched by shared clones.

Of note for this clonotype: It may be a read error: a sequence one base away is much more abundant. The CDR3, as DNA: TGCAGTGCTAGAGATTTCCGGAGACTAGCGGCAGCTAACGAGCAGTACTTC. Translated, it gives CSARDFRRLAAANEQYF. The chain joins TRBV20-1 to TRBJ2-7; 9 nucleotides line up with TRBD2. V lost 0 bases, J lost 5 bases, and 14 bases stayed unmatched. The CDR3 loop spans 17 amino acids. Per germline, CDR1 DFQATT and CDR2 SNEGSKA (reference sequence).

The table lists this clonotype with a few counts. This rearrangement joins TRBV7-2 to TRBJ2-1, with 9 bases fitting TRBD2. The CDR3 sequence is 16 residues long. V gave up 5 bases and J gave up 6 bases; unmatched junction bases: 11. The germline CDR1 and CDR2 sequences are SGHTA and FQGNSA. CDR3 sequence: CASSRSERGATNEQFF. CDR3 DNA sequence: TGTGCCAGCAGCCGGTCTGAGCGGGGGGCGACCAATGAGCAGTTCTTC.

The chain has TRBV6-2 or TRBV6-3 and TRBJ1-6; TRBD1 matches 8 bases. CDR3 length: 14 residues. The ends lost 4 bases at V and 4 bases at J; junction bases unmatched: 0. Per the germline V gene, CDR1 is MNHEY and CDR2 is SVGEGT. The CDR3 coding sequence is TGTGCCAGCAGTTGGACAGGGTATAATTCACCCCTCCACTTT. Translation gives CASSWTGYNSPLHF.